This T cell receptor beta chain was captured in a study of breast tumors, draining lymph nodes, adjacent tissues. General study points: Data only fit, rather than demonstrated, lymph node origin of most tumor T cells. Most tumor T cells seemingly derive from lymph node, then expand in tumor. Compared with basal-like, luminal-like tumors shared significantly more repertoire with nontumor tissue. Compared with lymph nodes, tumors were less diverse; compared with nontumor tissue, more.

A word on this clonotype: Its antigen is as yet unknown. It is unclear where the CDR3 begins or ends on the DNA, so no DNA is shown, and the CDR3 is as TCRdb lists it.

CDR1 is SGHTA and CDR2 is FQGNSA in the germline V gene. The CDR3 comprises 23 residues, both ends counted. TCRdb re-analysed the multiplex PCR reads in MiXCR, keeping a single row per CDR3 protein. The profile shows under 15,000 distinct CDR3 sequences, approximately 35% of them singletons. The sample taken for sequencing was breast tumor tissue. The chain has TRBV7-2 and TRBJ2-7; the D call TRBD2 from the table was never checked on the DNA. The receptor comes from a female donor with breast cancer. Some clones in this sample may be carry-over from other donors' samples. The CDR3 loop reads CASSFYICSARDGGGRGGYEQYF.